The source of this T cell receptor (beta chain) is a study of control samples from healthy donors and cancer patients. The CDR3 has 15 amino acids. Germline V gives CDR1 LNHDA, CDR2 SQIVND (reference sequence). V gave up 1 base and J gave up 2 bases, with 11 bases separating them. Produced via immunoSEQ multiplex PCR; TCRdb's table is partial and in-frame only. The profile covers tens of thousands of clones, with roughly 87% appearing a single time and over 3.5% taken by the ten largest. The gene calls are TRBV19 and TRBJ1-2; D is undetermined. This clonotype originated in a woman aged 50 to 60 in good health. The sample comprised blood. This chain's CDR3 is CASSIALAPNYGYTF. CDR3 coding DNA: TGTGCCAGTAGTATAGCCTTGGCACCCAACTATGGCTACACCTTC.